Below are 25 T cell receptor beta chains sequenced from a single sample in a study of post-analysis software for immune sequencing data. Whole-study findings and limits: Comparison of patients with controls showed four or five TRBV segments more frequent in patients, TRBV5-6, TRBV5-1 and TRBV20-1 among them.

The antigens for these receptors are not known. The authors incorporated unique molecular identifiers into the TCR beta cDNA libraries. A single record per CDR3 protein comes from TCRdb applying MiXCR to the PCR reads. The data show 600,000 to 750,000 distinct CDR3 sequences, with roughly three fifths seen just once and about 11% held by the top ten. Sequencing was carried out using blood. These receptors were taken from a girl aged 2-9 years with multiple sclerosis.

This chain joins TRBV5-5 and TRBJ2-1; 7 nucleotides align to TRBD2. CDR1 and CDR2 from the germline V gene are SGHKS and YYEKEE (reference sequence). There are 16 residues in the CDR3. Losses at the gene ends were 4 bases for V and 0 bases for J; bases not matched to a gene: 7. This chain's CDR3 is CASSRFGGNSYNEQFF. The CDR3, as DNA: TGTGCCAGCAGCCGTTTCGGGGGGAACTCCTACAATGAGCAGTTCTTC.

This clonotype has only a few counts. The chain is built from TRBV20-1 and TRBJ2-1; 8 bases fit TRBD1. V was clipped by 5 bases and J by 7 bases; unmatched bases: 13. CDR3 length: 15 amino acids. Germline assignment: CDR1 DFQATT and CDR2 SNEGSKA (reference sequence). DNA of the CDR3: TGCAGTGCTGAAACGACGGACAGGGTAGGAAATGAGCAGTTCTTC. Translation gives CSAETTDRVGNEQFF.

The J gene is TRBJ2-2, the V gene TRBV4-1; a possible D gene is TRBD2 (5 bases). CDR3 length equals 16 residues. Per germline, CDR1 MGHRA and CDR2 YSYEKL. Trimming cost V 1 base and J 1 base, with 10 bases left between them. CDR3 bases: TGCGCCAGCAGCCAAGGGAATAGCGAGAACACCGGGGAGCTGTTTTTT. This codes for CASSQGNSENTGELFF.

V usage is TRBV4-1 and J usage is TRBJ1-3; the match to TRBD1 covers 7 bases. V shed 0 bases, J shed 7 bases, and the junction held 18 bases outside the gene matches. This CDR3 has 19 amino acids. Germline-derived CDR1 and CDR2 are MGHRA and YSYEKL. The CDR3 DNA reads as TGCGCCAGCAGCCAAGATCATGTCTGGGCAGGGGGTTTGTGGAACACCATATATTTT. Translated, it gives CASSQDHVWAGGLWNTIYF.

V usage is TRBV20-1 and J usage is TRBJ2-4; possibly TRBD1 for D (5 bases). The CDR3 length is 14 residues. Germline lookup yields CDR1 DFQATT and CDR2 SNEGSKA (reference sequence). V was trimmed by 3 bases and J by 3 bases, leaving 12 bases between them. In nucleotides, the CDR3 is TGCAGTGCTAGCGGCAGGGCCGGCAAAAACATTCAGTACTTC. This gives the protein CSASGRAGKNIQYF.

V usage is TRBV6-2 or TRBV6-3 and J usage is TRBJ2-7; D unclear. CDR1 and CDR2 (germline): MNHEY, SVGEGT. V dropped 6 bases and J dropped 3 bases, with 18 bases sitting between them. The CDR3 has 15 amino acids. The CDR3 sequence: CASSQDLGLFYEQYF. The DNA for the CDR3 is TGTGCCAGCAGCCAGGACCTAGGCCTATTCTACGAGCAGTACTTC.

This chain links TRBV5-1 with TRBJ1-5; D is perhaps TRBD1 (6 bases). The CDR3 runs to 15 residues. The V gene's germline CDR1 is SGHRS and CDR2 YFSETQ. With 0 bases removed from V and 4 bases from J, the gap between germline ends came to 11 bases. The CDR3 spells CASSLGATGNQPQHF. The CDR3 DNA is TGCGCCAGCAGCTTGGGAGCGACAGGTAATCAGCCCCAGCATTTT.

This chain connects TRBV30 to TRBJ1-5; D is uncertain. Trimming took off 5 bases at V and 1 base at J, with 6 bases between the two ends. The germline CDR1 and CDR2 sequences are GTSNPN and SVGIG (reference sequence). This CDR3 has 12 amino acids. The CDR3 DNA reads as TGTGCCTGGGTTAGGAGCAATCAGCCCCAGCATTTT. This translates into CAWVRSNQPQHF.

The gene calls are TRBV20-1 and TRBJ2-4; a possible D gene is TRBD2 (5 bases). The DNA end lines up better with TRBJ2-7; the J call may be wrong. The CDR3 length is 12 residues. The germline V gene has CDR1 DFQATT and CDR2 SNEGSKA (reference sequence). The CDR3 here is CSALLGTYEQYF. The CDR3 region has the DNA TGCAGTGCCCTACTAGGAACGTACGAGCAGTACTTC.

The chain uses TRBV25-1 and TRBJ1-2; 10 bases are a match to TRBD1. This CDR3 is 11 amino acids long. Germline trimming cut 8 bases from V and 7 bases from J; bases unmatched to any gene: 1. Germline V CDR1 and CDR2: MGHDK, SYGVNS. CDR3: CASRQGAGYTF. CDR3 in DNA: TGTGCCAGCCGACAGGGGGCTGGCTACACCTTC.

In this sample, this clonotype turned up once. The chain joins TRBV7-2 to TRBJ1-3; D gene ambiguous. Trimming pared 4 bases from V and 2 bases from J, leaving 12 bases between. CDR1 and CDR2 (germline): SGHTA, FQGNSA. CDR3 size: 15 residues. The CDR3 loop is CASSSAGSAGNTIYF. The DNA of the CDR3 is TGTGCCAGCAGCTCCGCTGGGTCCGCTGGAAACACCATATATTTT.

The chain employs TRBV12-5 and TRBJ2-7; D is perhaps TRBD1 or TRBD2 (5 bases each). V shed 6 bases and J shed 5 bases, with 17 bases lying between them. The CDR3 consists of 14 residues. From germline, CDR1 is LGHNT and CDR2 FRNRAP. The CDR3 bases are TGTGCTAGTGGGACCGGGACCGCAACCCACGAGCAGTACTTC. This sequence encodes CASGTGTATHEQYF.

This clonotype was detected a few times. This rearrangement joins TRBV20-1 to TRBJ2-7, with D unresolved. Trimming removed 0 bases from V and 0 bases from J, with 9 bases in between. This CDR3 has 14 residues. The germline gives CDR1 DFQATT, CDR2 SNEGSKA (reference sequence). This CDR3 is CSARDRSRSYEQYF. For the CDR3, the DNA is TGCAGTGCTAGAGATCGGAGTCGCTCCTACGAGCAGTACTTC.

The chain joins TRBV18 to TRBJ2-5, with 8 bases matching TRBD2. The CDR3 is made up of 15 amino acids. Unmatched junction bases numbered 5, after V lost 3 bases and J lost 2 bases. Germline V gene sequence: CDR1 KGHSH, CDR2 LQKENI. The CDR3, as DNA: TGTGCCAGCTCACCGCCGGGACTAGAGCAAGAGACCCAGTACTTC. It codes for CASSPPGLEQETQYF.

This clonotype was found a few times. V gene TRBV5-6 combines with J gene TRBJ2-5, with 12 bases aligning to TRBD2. The V and J ends lost 5 bases and 1 base, in that order; junction bases with no gene match: 3. Germline V gives CDR1 SGHDT, CDR2 YYEEEE. The CDR3 totals 15 residues. CDR3 bases: TGTGCCAGCAGTACGACTAGCGGGGGCCAAGAGACCCAGTACTTC. This translates into CASSTTSGGQETQYF.

The chain couples TRBV7-2 to TRBJ2-7; 7 bases match TRBD2. Germline V gene data show CDR1 as SGHTA and CDR2 as FQGNSA. V trimming: 5 bases; J trimming: 5 bases; junction bases outside the gene matches: 9. The CDR3 is 14 amino acids. The CDR3 sequence: CASSRRREFHEQYF. DNA of the CDR3: TGTGCCAGCAGCCGCCGGCGGGAGTTCCACGAGCAGTACTTC.

On this clonotype: Germline and junction disagree at one end, which may indicate a read error. The chain uses TRBV5-1 and TRBJ2-1; TRBD2 might be the D (6 bases). In germline, CDR1 is SGHRS, CDR2 YFSETQ. This CDR3 comprises 14 residues. The DNA of the CDR3 is TGTGCCAGCAGCTTGGTCCTGGGGGGCAATGAGCAGTTCTTC. Translated, it gives CASSLVLGGNEQFF.

This clonotype was detected a few times. This sequence joins TRBV20-1 and TRBJ2-3; 14 nucleotides line up with TRBD2. CDR3 size: 18 residues. CDR1 is DFQATT, CDR2 SNEGSKA, per germline (reference sequence). Trimming cost V 2 bases and J 4 bases; bases outside gene matches: 11. Here the CDR3 reads CSARNYGGLAGGPDTQYF. CDR3 in DNA: TGCAGTGCTAGAAACTATGGAGGACTAGCGGGAGGACCAGATACGCAGTATTTT.

The chain is built from TRBV20-1 and TRBJ2-5; perhaps TRBD1 as D (6 bases). The J call could be wrong; TRBJ2-7 is a better fit for the DNA end. The CDR3 covers 12 residues. CDR1 and CDR2 (germline): DFQATT, SNEGSKA (reference sequence). The CDR3 spells CSASQGRNEQYF. The CDR3 DNA follows: TGCAGTGCTAGTCAGGGGCGAAACGAGCAGTACTTC.

The genes are TRBV29-1 and TRBJ2-7, with D possibly TRBD1 on 6 matching bases. V was cut by 6 bases and J by 1 base, with 10 bases left in between. Germline CDR1 SQVTM, CDR2 ANQGSEA. This CDR3 has 12 residues. The CDR3 spells CSVGQPSYEQYF. The CDR3 DNA reads TGCAGCGTCGGACAGCCTTCCTACGAGCAGTACTTC.

This clonotype was seen a handful of times. This chain joins TRBV15 and TRBJ2-1; D ambiguous. The V end was cut by 3 bases, the J end by 9 bases, with 12 bases between. CDR3 length: 13 residues. Germline assignment: CDR1 LNHNV and CDR2 YYDKDF (reference sequence). The CDR3 nucleotides read TGTGCCACCAGCAGGTCCCCTTCGGGTGAGCAGTTCTTC. Its translation is CATSRSPSGEQFF.

The chain is built from TRBV6-1 and TRBJ2-5, with D perhaps matching TRBD2 (6 bases). The J call is doubtful: the DNA matches TRBJ2-7 better. Germline CDR1 reads MNHNS; CDR2 reads SASEGT. The CDR3 is 14 amino acids. CDR3 in DNA: TGTGCCAGCAGTGTCGGGACTCTCGGGTACGAGCAGTACTTC. This translates into CASSVGTLGYEQYF.

A few counts support this clonotype. V is TRBV20-1 and J is TRBJ2-4, with TRBD2 matching over 7 bases. Matching the DNA end better, TRBJ2-7 makes the J call doubtful. Germline loops: CDR1 DFQATT, CDR2 SNEGSKA (reference sequence). CDR3 size: 14 residues. CDR3 region: CSARGEGGAHEQYF. The CDR3 DNA is TGCAGTGCTAGAGGGGAGGGCGGGGCCCACGAGCAGTACTTC.

The V gene is TRBV27, the J gene TRBJ2-6; D not resolved. V lost 4 bases, J lost 6 bases, and 10 bases lay in between. Germline CDR1 and CDR2: MNHEY and SMNVEV (reference sequence). This CDR3 has 14 amino acids. This CDR3 is CASSSDGVANVLTF. CDR3 bases: TGTGCCAGCAGTTCGGACGGAGTGGCCAACGTCCTGACTTTC.

In this sample, this clonotype turned up a few times. V is TRBV5-1 and J is TRBJ2-5; D remains unclear. Trimming removed 2 bases from V and 5 bases from J, with 13 bases in between. This CDR3 has 14 amino acids. The germline V gene encodes CDR1 SGHRS and CDR2 YFSETQ. DNA for the CDR3: TGCGCCAGCAGCTTCCAGGCCGCCCCGGAGACCCAGTACTTC. Its translation is CASSFQAAPETQYF.